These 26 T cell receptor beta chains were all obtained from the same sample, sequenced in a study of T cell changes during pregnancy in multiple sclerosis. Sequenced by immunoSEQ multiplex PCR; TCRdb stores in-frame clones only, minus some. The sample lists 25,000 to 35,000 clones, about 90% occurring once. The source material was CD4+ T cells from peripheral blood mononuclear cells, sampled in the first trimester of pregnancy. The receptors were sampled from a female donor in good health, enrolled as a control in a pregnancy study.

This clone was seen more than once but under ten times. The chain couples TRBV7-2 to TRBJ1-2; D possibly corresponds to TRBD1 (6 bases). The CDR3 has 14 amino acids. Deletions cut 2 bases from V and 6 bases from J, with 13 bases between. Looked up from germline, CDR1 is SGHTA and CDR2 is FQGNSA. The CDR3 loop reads CASSLIQGLDGYTF. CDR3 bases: TGTGCCAGCAGCTTAATCCAGGGGTTAGATGGCTACACCTTC.

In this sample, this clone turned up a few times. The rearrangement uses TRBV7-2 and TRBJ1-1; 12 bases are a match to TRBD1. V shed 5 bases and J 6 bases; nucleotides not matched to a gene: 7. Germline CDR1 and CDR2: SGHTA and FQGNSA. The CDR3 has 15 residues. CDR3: CASSPGTGGSAEAFF. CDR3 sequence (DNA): TGTGCCAGCAGCCCCGGGACAGGGGGCTCGGCTGAAGCTTTCTTT.

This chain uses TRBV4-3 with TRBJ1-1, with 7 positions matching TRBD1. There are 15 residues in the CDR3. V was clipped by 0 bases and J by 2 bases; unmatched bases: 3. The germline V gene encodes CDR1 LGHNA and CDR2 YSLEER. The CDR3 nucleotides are TGCGCCAGCAGCCAAGATCCAGGGGGAAACACTGAAGCTTTCTTT. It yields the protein CASSQDPGGNTEAFF.

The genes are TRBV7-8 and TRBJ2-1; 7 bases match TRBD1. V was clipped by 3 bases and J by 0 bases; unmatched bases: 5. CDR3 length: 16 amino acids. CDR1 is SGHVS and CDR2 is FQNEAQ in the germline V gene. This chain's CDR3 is CASSFTTGRSYNEQFF. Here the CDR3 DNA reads TGTGCCAGCAGCTTTACGACAGGGCGCTCCTACAATGAGCAGTTCTTC. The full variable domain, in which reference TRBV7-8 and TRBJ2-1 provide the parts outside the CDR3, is GAGVSQSPRYKVAKRGQDVALRCDPISGHVSLFWYQQALGQGPEFLTYFQNEAQLDKSGLPSDRFFAERPEGSVSTLKIQRTQQEDSAVYLCASSFTTGRSYNEQFFGPGTRLTVL.

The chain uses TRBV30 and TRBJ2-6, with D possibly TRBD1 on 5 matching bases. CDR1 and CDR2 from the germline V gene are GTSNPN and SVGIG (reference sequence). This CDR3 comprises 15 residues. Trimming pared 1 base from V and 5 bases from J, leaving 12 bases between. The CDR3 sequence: CAWSGTGLRANVLTF. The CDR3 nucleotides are TGTGCCTGGAGTGGAACAGGTCTCAGGGCCAACGTCCTGACTTTC.

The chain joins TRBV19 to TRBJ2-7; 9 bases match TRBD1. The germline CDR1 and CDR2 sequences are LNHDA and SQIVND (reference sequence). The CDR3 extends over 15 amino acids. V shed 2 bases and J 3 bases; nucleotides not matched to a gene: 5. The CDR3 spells CASSINLDRGYEQYF. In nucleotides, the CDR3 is TGTGCCAGTAGTATAAATCTGGACAGGGGCTACGAGCAGTACTTC.

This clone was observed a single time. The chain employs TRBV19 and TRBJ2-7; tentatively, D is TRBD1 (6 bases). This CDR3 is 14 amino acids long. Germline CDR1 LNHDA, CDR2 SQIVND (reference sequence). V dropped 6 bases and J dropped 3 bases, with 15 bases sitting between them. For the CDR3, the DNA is TGTGCCAGTAGCTACAGGGTTGACCTCTACGAGCAGTACTTC. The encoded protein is CASSYRVDLYEQYF.

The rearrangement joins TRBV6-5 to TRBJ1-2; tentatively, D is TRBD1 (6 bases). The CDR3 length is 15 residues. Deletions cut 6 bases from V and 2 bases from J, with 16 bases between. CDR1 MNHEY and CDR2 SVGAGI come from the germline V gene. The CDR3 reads CASSPGTFGNYGYTF. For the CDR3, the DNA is TGTGCCAGCAGCCCCGGGACATTCGGAAACTATGGCTACACCTTC.

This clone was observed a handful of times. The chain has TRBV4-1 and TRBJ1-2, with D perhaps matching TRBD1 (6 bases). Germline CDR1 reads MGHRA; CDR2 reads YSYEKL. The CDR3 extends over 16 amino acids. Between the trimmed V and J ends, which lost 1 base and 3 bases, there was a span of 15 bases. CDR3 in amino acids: CASSQGEQGSYYGYTF. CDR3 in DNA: TGCGCCAGCAGCCAAGGGGAACAGGGATCGTACTATGGCTACACCTTC.

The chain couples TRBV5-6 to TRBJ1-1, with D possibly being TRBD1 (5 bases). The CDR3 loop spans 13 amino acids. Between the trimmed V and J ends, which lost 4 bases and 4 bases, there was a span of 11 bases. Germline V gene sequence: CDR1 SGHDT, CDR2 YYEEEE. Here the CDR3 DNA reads TGTGCCAGCAGCACCAGGGCGCCCACTGAAGCTTTCTTT. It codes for CASSTRAPTEAFF. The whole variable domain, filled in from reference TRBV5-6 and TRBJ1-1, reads DAGVTQSPTHLIKTRGQQVTLRCSPKSGHDTVSWYQQALGQGPQFIFQYYEEEERQRGNFPDRFSGHQFPNYSSELNVNALLLGDSALYLCASSTRAPTEAFFGQGTRLTVV.

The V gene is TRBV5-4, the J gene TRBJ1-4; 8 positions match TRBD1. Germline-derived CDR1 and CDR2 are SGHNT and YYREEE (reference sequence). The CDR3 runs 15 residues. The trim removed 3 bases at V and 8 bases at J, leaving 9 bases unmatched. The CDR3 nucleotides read TGTGCCAGCAGCTCAACGGACAGGGTGGGAGAAAAACTGTTTTTT. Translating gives CASSSTDRVGEKLFF.

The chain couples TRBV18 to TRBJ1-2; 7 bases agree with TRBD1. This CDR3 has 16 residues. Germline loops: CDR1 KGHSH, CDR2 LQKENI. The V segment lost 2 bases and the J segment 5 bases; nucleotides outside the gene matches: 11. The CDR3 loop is CASSPTGQLLAYGYTF. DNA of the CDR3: TGTGCCAGCTCACCAACGGGACAGCTCCTAGCGTATGGCTACACCTTC.

The DNA for the CDR3 is TGTGCCAGCAGCTTAGCTGTGGGACAGGGTGAGTACTTC. This translates into CASSLAVGQGEYF. The V call is TRBV7-2, the J call TRBJ2-7; 9 nucleotides match TRBD1. From germline, CDR1 is SGHTA and CDR2 FQGNSA. V shed 0 bases, J shed 11 bases, and the junction held 5 bases outside the gene matches. The CDR3 spans 13 residues. The complete variable domain, with remaining parts taken from reference TRBV7-2 and TRBJ2-7, reads GAGVSQSPSNKVTEKGKDVELRCDPISGHTALYWYRQSLGQGLEFLIYFQGNSAPDKSGLPSDRFSAERTGGSVSTLTIQRTQQEDSAVYLCASSLAVGQGEYFGPGTRLTVT.

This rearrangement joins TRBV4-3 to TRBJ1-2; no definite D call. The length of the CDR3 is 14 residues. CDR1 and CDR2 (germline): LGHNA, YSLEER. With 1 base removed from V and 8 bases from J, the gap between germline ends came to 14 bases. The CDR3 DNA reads TGCGCCAGCAGCCAAGGTACGACCACGGGGGGCTACACCTTC. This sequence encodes CASSQGTTTGGYTF.

CDR3 sequence reads: CASSLPQGDYGYTF. DNA of the CDR3: TGTGCCAGCAGCTTACCCCAGGGGGACTATGGCTACACCTTC. V usage is TRBV7-9 and J usage is TRBJ1-2, with 7 bases fitting TRBD1. The CDR3 spans 14 residues. CDR1 and CDR2 from the germline V gene are SEHNR and FQNEAQ (reference sequence). Trimming at V came to 2 bases and at J to 3 bases, leaving 3 bases not matched to a gene. Full variable domain (missing parts from reference TRBV7-9 and TRBJ1-2): DTGVSQNPRHKITKRGQNVTFRCDPISEHNRLYWYRQTLGQGPEFLTYFQNEAQLEKSRLLSDRFSAERPKGSFSTLEIQRTEQGDSAMYLCASSLPQGDYGYTFGSGTRLTVV.

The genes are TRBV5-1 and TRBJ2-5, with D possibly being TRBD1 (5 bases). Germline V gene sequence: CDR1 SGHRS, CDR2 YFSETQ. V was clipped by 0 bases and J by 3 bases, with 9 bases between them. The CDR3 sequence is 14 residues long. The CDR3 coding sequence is TGCGCCAGCAGCTTGGGCAGGGCCGAAGAGACCCAGTACTTC. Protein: CASSLGRAEETQYF.

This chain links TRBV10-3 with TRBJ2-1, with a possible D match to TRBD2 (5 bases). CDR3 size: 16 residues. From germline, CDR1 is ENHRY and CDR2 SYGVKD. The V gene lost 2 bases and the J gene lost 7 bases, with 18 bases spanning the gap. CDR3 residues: CAISERESGISNEQFF. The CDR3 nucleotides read TGTGCCATCAGTGAGAGGGAATCCGGGATTTCGAATGAGCAGTTCTTC.

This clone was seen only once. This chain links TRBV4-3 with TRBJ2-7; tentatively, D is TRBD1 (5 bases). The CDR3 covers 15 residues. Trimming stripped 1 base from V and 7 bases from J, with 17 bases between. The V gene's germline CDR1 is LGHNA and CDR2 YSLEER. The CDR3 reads CASSQVQGGSWEQYF. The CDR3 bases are TGCGCCAGCAGCCAAGTGCAGGGCGGTTCTTGGGAGCAGTACTTC.

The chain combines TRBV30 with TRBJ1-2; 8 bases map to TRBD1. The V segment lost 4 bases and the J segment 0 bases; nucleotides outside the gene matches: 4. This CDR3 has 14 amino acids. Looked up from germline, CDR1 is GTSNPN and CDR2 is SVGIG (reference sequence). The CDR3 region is CAWKEQGANYGYTF. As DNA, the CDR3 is TGTGCCTGGAAGGAACAGGGGGCTAACTATGGCTACACCTTC.

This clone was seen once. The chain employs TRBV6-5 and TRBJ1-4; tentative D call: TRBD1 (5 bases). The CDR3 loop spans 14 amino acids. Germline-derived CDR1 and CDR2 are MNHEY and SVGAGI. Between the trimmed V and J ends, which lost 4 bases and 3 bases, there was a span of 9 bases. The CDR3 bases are TGTGCCAGCAGTTCAGGGTTCGCTAATGAAAAACTGTTTTTT. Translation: CASSSGFANEKLFF.

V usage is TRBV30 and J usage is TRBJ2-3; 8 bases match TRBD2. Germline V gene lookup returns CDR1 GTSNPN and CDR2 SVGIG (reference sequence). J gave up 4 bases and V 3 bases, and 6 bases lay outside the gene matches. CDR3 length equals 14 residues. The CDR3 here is CAWREAGAPDTQYF. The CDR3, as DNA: TGTGCCTGGAGAGAAGCGGGGGCCCCAGATACGCAGTATTTT.

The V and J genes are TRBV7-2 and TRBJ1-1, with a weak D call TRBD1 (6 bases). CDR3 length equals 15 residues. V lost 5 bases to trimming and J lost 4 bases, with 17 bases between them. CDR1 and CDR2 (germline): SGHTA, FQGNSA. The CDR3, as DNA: TGTGCCAGCAGCCCAACAGGGATACAGAGCACTGAAGCTTTCTTT. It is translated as CASSPTGIQSTEAFF. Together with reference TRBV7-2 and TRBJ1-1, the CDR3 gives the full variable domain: GAGVSQSPSNKVTEKGKDVELRCDPISGHTALYWYRQSLGQGLEFLIYFQGNSAPDKSGLPSDRFSAERTGGSVSTLTIQRTQQEDSAVYLCASSPTGIQSTEAFFGQGTRLTVV.

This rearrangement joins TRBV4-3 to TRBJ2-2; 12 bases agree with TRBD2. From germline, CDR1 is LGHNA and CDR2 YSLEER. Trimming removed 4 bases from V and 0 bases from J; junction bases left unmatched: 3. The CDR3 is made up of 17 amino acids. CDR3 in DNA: TGCGCCAGCAGCCGGGGGACTAGCGGGTCGAACACCGGGGAGCTGTTTTTT. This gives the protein CASSRGTSGSNTGELFF.

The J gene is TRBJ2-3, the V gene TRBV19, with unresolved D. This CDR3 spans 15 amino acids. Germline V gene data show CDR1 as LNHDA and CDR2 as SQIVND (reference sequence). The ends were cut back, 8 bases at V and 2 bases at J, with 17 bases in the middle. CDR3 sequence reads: CASCQNRRDTDTQYF. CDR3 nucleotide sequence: TGTGCCAGTTGCCAAAATAGGAGAGACACAGATACGCAGTATTTT.

CDR3 nucleotides: TGTGCCAGTAGGCCTCGGAGCAGGGCGGGGGTGGCAGAGACCCAGTACTTC. Its protein product is CASRPRSRAGVAETQYF. The V call is TRBV19, the J call TRBJ2-5; 7 bases map to TRBD2. CDR1 is LNHDA and CDR2 is SQIVND in the germline V gene (reference sequence). The CDR3 loop spans 17 amino acids. J lost 4 bases, V lost 6 bases, and 17 bases had no gene match.

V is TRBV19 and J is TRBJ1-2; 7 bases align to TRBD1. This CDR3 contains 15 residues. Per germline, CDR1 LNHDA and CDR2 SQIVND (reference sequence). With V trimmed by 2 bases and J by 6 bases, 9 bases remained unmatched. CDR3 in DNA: TGTGCCAGTAGTATAAGACAGGGCAGCCCCGATGGCTACACCTTC. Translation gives CASSIRQGSPDGYTF.